These 5 T cell receptor beta chains share one sample of origin, sequenced in a study of cytotoxic CD8 clonotypes in ibrutinib-treated CLL. The protocol was immunoSEQ multiplex PCR, while the TCRdb copy is restricted to in-frame clones and leaves out a portion. The table includes some 28,000 clones, 57% detected once. The specimen comprised PBMCs, sampled before ibrutinib treatment. These receptors came from a human donor with chronic lymphocytic leukemia.

By frequency in the sample, this clone is medium-sized. The chain links TRBV19 to TRBJ1-2; 10 bases map to TRBD1. V lost 5 bases and J lost 5; bases outside the gene matches: 17. Per the germline V gene, CDR1 is LNHDA and CDR2 is SQIVND (reference sequence). This CDR3 comprises 18 residues. This CDR3 is CASSVTGGAPGFGYGYTF. CDR3 nucleotide sequence: TGTGCCAGTAGTGTGACAGGGGGCGCCCCTGGGTTTGGTTATGGCTACACCTTC.

The V gene is TRBV4-3, the J gene TRBJ1-5, with D perhaps matching TRBD1 (5 bases). Trimming left V 4 bases short and J 5 bases short, with 9 bases between. Germline CDR1 LGHNA, CDR2 YSLEER. The CDR3 contains 13 residues. The CDR3 region has the DNA TGCGCCAGCAGCCCAGGGAGGGATCAGCCCCAGCATTTT. Encoded protein: CASSPGRDQPQHF.

This chain uses TRBV19 with TRBJ2-7; the D gene is possibly TRBD2 (6 bases). Germline lookup yields CDR1 LNHDA and CDR2 SQIVND (reference sequence). The CDR3 totals 14 residues. V was cut by 3 bases and J by 2 bases, with 11 bases left in between. The CDR3 DNA sequence: TGTGCCAGTAGTATTGGAGGGAAGCCCTACGAGCAGTACTTC. Its protein product is CASSIGGKPYEQYF.

The CDR3: CASSIGSPWAAVYGYTF. The CDR3 DNA sequence: TGTGCCAGTAGTATAGGATCTCCGTGGGCAGCAGTTTATGGCTACACCTTC. The rearrangement links TRBV19 to TRBJ1-2, with D hard to call. This CDR3 spans 17 amino acids. Germline V gene data show CDR1 as LNHDA and CDR2 as SQIVND (reference sequence). V lost 1 base to trimming and J lost 5 bases, with 20 bases between them.

Many counts were recorded for this clone. The genes are TRBV5-1 and TRBJ2-6, with D perhaps TRBD1 (5 bases). The CDR3 is 19 residues long. In germline, CDR1 is SGHRS, CDR2 YFSETQ. With 1 base removed from V and 3 bases from J, the gap between germline ends came to 20 bases. This CDR3 is CASSLLDGRVSLGANVLTF. As DNA, the CDR3 is TGCGCCAGCAGCTTGTTGGATGGCAGGGTGTCTCTTGGGGCCAACGTCCTGACTTTC.